The 6 T cell receptor beta chains below come from one sample, sequenced in a study of blood T cell repertoires in COVID-19. Sequencing was performed with immunoSEQ multiplex PCR; in TCRdb, only in-frame clones are kept and a portion is missing. The sample contains over 150,000 clones, under 90% of which appear only once. Sequencing was done on a sample of peripheral blood. These receptors originate from an elderly woman with acute or convalescent COVID-19.

The rearrangement links TRBV7-6 to TRBJ1-4; possible D gene TRBD1, 5 bases. V lost 1 base and J lost 3, with 9 bases in between. The CDR3 is made up of 15 amino acids. CDR1 SGHVS and CDR2 FNYEAQ come from the germline V gene. The CDR3 spells CASSLGRASNEKLFF. The CDR3 coding sequence is TGTGCCAGCAGCTTAGGCAGGGCCTCTAATGAAAAACTGTTTTTT.

The CDR3 DNA reads TGTGCCAGCAGCGTGACTGAATACAATGAGCAGTTCTTC. Translation gives CASSVTEYNEQFF. This sequence joins TRBV7-3 and TRBJ2-1; D ambiguous. The CDR3 is 13 residues long. Germline-derived CDR1 and CDR2 are SGHTA and FQGTGA. V lost 5 bases, J lost 4 bases, and 9 bases lay in between.

This clone came up a few times. This chain uses TRBV4-3 with TRBJ2-2; D remains unclear. V was trimmed by 0 bases and J by 1 base, leaving 6 bases between them. Germline CDR1 and CDR2: LGHNA and YSLEER. The CDR3 has 15 amino acids. The CDR3, as DNA: TGCGCCAGCAGCCAAGAGTGGCTGAACACCGGGGAGCTGTTTTTT. It codes for CASSQEWLNTGELFF.

The CDR3: CASSRGQGDYGYTF. The CDR3 bases are TGCGCCAGCAGCCGGGGACAGGGGGACTATGGCTACACCTTC. The J gene is TRBJ1-2, the V gene TRBV5-1, with 11 positions matching TRBD1. With V trimmed by 4 bases and J by 3 bases, 2 bases remained unmatched. CDR3 size: 14 residues. CDR1 SGHRS and CDR2 YFSETQ come from the germline V gene.

This sequence joins TRBV7-2 and TRBJ2-3; 10 bases are shared with TRBD2. V lost 4 bases to trimming and J lost 2 bases; unmatched junction nucleotides: 12. CDR1 SGHTA and CDR2 FQGNSA come from the germline V gene. CDR3 length: 18 amino acids. In DNA form, the CDR3 reads TGTGCCAGCAGCTCCCAGCCCAATAGCGGGGGGAACACAGATACGCAGTATTTT. Protein: CASSSQPNSGGNTDTQYF.

The chain joins TRBV28 to TRBJ2-5; D is possibly TRBD2 (6 bases). This CDR3 region has 15 residues. Looked up from germline, CDR1 is MDHEN and CDR2 is SYDVKM. V was trimmed by 2 bases and J by 3 bases, leaving 13 bases between them. The CDR3 sequence: CASSLGQGGEETQYF. CDR3 nucleotide sequence: TGTGCCAGCAGTTTAGGGCAGGGAGGTGAAGAGACCCAGTACTTC. The complete variable domain, with remaining parts taken from reference TRBV28 and TRBJ2-5, reads DVKVTQSSRYLVKRTGEKVFLECVQDMDHENMFWYRQDPGLGLRLIYFSYDVKMKEKGDIPEGYSVSREKKERFSLILESASTNQTSMYLCASSLGQGGEETQYFGPGTRLLVL.